This TCR beta chain was sequenced in a study of PD-1 blockade in classical Hodgkin lymphoma. Using immunoSEQ multiplex PCR, the repertoire was profiled, and TCRdb retains in-frame clones only, with some absent. The table has about 50,000 clones, about 76% seen once. V dropped 8 bases and J dropped 2 bases, with 19 bases sitting between them. CDR1 SNHLY and CDR2 FYNNEI come from the germline V gene. This CDR3 spans 15 amino acids. This clone is termed medium-sized. The antigen is undetermined. Documented time point: cycle 4 day 1 (C4D1), after five to seven weeks of nivolumab. Every patient had relapsed following autologous stem cell transplantation, and cohorts differed in brentuximab vedotin exposure. Complete response, partial response or progressive disease constituted the best response categories observed. Study-wide results and caveats: At baseline, newly diagnosed patients reportedly showed less TCR diversity than healthy donors. Nivolumab starters within 1 year of ASCT were excluded.

This TCR was recovered from a human donor with classical Hodgkin lymphoma. The sequencing used peripheral blood mononuclear cells (PBMCs), collected before the fourth cycle of nivolumab. This chain uses TRBV2 with TRBJ2-7; D is unclear. The CDR3 here is CASSYEAGPTYEQYF. In nucleotides, the CDR3 is TGTGCCAGCTCGTATGAAGCCGGGCCAACCTACGAGCAGTACTTC.